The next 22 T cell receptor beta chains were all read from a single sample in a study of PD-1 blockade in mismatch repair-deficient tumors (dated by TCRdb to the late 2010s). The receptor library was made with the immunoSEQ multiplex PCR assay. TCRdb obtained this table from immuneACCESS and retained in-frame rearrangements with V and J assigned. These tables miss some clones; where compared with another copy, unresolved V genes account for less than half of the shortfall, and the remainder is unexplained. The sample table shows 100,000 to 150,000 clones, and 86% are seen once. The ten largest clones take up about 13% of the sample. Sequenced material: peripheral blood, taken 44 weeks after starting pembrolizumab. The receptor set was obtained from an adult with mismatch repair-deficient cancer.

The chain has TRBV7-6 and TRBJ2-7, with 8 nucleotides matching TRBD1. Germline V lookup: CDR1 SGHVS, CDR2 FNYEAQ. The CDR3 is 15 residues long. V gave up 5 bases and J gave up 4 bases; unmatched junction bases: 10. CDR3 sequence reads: CASSKGQARGYEQYF. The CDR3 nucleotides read TGTGCCAGCAGCAAGGGACAGGCCCGGGGTTACGAGCAGTACTTC.

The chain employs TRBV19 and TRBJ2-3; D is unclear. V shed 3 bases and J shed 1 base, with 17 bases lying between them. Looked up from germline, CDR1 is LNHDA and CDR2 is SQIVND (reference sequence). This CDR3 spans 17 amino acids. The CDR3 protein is CASSMYSLGIGTDTQYF. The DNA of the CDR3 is TGTGCCAGTAGTATGTACAGCCTAGGAATAGGCACAGATACGCAGTATTTT.

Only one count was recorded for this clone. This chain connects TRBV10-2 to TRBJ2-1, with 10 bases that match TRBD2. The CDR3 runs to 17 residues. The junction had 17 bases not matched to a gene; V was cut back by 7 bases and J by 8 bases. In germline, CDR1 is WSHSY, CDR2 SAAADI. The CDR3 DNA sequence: TGCGCCAGCACGACAGGTTTACGGCTAGCGGGAGAAGATGAGCAGTTCTTC. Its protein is CASTTGLRLAGEDEQFF.

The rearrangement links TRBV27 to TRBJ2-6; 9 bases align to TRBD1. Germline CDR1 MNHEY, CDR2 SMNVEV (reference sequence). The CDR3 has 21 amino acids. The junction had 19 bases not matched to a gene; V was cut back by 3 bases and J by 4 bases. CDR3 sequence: CASSFNGGQRDRVSGANVLTF. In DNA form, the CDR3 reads TGTGCCAGCAGTTTTAATGGGGGGCAAAGGGACAGGGTATCCGGGGCCAACGTCCTGACTTTC. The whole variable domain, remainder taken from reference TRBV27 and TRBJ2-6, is EAQVTQNPRYLITVTGKKLTVTCSQNMNHEYMSWYRQDPGLGLRQIYYSMNVEVTDKGDVPEGYKVSRKEKRNFPLILESPSPNQTSLYFCASSFNGGQRDRVSGANVLTFGAGSRLTVL.

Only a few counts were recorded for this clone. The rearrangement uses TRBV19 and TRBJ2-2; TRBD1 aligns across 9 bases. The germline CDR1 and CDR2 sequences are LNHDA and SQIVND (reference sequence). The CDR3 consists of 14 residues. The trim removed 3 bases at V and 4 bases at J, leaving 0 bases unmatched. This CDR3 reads CASSMDRGTGELFF. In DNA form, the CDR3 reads TGTGCCAGTAGTATGGACAGGGGCACCGGGGAGCTGTTTTTT. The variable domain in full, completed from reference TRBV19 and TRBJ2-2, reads DGGITQSPKYLFRKEGQNVTLSCEQNLNHDAMYWYRQDPGQGLRLIYYSQIVNDFQKGDIAEGYSVSREKKESFPLTVTSAQKNPTAFYLCASSMDRGTGELFFGEGSRLTVL.

Here the CDR3 reads CASSATTTSSTDTQYF. The CDR3 bases are TGTGCCAGCAGCGCCACGACTACCTCTAGCACAGATACGCAGTATTTT. J is TRBJ2-3 and V is TRBV9, with D possibly matching TRBD2 (5 bases). Germline CDR1 SGDLS, CDR2 YYNGEE. The ends were cut back, 3 bases at V and 0 bases at J, with 14 bases in the middle. The CDR3 length is 16 residues.

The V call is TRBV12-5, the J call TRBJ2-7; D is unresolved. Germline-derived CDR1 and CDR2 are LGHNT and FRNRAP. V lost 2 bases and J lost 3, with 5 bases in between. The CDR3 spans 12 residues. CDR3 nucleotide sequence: TGTGCTAGTGGTTTGATCAACTACGAGCAGTACTTC. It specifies CASGLINYEQYF.

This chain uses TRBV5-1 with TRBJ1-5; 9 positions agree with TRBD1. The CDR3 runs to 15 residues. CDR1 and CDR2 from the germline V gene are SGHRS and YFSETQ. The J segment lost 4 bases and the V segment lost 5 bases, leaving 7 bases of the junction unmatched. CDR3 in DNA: TGCGCCAGCAGTTTAATGGGACAGGGTAATCAGCCCCAGCATTTT. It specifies CASSLMGQGNQPQHF.

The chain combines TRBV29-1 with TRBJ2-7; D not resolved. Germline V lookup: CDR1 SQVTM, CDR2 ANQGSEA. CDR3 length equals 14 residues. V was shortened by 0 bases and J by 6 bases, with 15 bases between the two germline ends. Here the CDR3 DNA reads TGCAGCGTTGAAGATCTGAGCCCCTCGGTCGAGCAGTACTTC. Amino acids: CSVEDLSPSVEQYF.

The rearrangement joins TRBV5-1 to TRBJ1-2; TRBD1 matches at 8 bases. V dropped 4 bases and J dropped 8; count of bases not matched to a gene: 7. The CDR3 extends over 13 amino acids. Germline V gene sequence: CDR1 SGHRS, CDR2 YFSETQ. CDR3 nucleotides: TGCGCCAGCAGCATCGGACAGGGAAGGGGCTACACCTTC. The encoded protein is CASSIGQGRGYTF.

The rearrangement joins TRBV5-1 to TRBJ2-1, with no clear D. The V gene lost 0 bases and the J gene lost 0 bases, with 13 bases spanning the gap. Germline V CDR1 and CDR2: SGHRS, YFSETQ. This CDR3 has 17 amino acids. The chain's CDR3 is CASSLEASIGSYNEQFF. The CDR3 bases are TGCGCCAGCAGCTTGGAGGCGAGCATCGGCTCCTACAATGAGCAGTTCTTC.

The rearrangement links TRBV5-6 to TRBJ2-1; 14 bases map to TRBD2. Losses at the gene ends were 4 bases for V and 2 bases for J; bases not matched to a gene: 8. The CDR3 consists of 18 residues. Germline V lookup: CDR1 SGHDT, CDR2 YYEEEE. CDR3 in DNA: TGTGCCAGCAGCATTGGGACTAGCGGGAGTAAAACCTACAATGAGCAGTTCTTC. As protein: CASSIGTSGSKTYNEQFF.

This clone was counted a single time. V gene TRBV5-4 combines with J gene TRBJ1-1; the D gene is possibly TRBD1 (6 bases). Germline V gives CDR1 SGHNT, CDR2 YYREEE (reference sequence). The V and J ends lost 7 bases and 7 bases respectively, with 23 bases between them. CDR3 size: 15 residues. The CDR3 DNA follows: TGTGCCAGCCATAAGGCGGGGGCGAGTCGGGGTGAAGCTTTCTTT. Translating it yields CASHKAGASRGEAFF.

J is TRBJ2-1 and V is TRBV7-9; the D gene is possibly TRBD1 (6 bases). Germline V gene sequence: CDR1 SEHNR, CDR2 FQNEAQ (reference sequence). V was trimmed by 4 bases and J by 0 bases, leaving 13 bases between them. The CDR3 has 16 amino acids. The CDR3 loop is CASSYIQGGSYNEQFF. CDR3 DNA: TGTGCCAGCAGCTACATACAGGGTGGCTCCTACAATGAGCAGTTCTTC.

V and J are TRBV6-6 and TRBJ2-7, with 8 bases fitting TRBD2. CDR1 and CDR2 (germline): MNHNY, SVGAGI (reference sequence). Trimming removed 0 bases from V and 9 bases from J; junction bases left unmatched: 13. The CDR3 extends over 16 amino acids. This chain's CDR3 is CASSYSLAGRAGGQYF. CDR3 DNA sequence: TGTGCCAGCAGTTACTCCCTAGCGGGCCGCGCCGGGGGGCAGTACTTC.

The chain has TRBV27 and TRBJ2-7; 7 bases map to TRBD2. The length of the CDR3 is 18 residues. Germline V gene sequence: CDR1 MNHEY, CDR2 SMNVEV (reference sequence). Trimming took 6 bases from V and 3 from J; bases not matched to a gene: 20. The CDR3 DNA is TGTGCCAGCAGACAAGAGGGTAGGGCGGGAGCCCGGTACTACGAGCAGTACTTC. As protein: CASRQEGRAGARYYEQYF.

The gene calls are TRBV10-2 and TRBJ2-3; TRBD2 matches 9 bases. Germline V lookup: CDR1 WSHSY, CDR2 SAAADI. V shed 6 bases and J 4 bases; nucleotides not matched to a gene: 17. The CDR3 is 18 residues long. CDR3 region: CASRPGLAGSAGADTQYF. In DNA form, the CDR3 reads TGCGCCAGCAGGCCAGGGCTAGCGGGATCGGCGGGAGCAGATACGCAGTATTTT.

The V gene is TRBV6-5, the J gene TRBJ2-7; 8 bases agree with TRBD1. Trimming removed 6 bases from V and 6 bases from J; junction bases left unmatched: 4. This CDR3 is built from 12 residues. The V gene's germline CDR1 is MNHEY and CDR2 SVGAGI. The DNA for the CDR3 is TGTGCCAGCAGCCGACAGGGGTTCGAGCAGTACTTC. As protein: CASSRQGFEQYF.

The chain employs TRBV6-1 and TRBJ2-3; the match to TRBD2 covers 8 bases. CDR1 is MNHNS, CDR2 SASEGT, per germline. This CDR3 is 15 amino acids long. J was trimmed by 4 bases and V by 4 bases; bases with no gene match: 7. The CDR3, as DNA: TGTGCCAGCAGTGCTCAGCGGGAGTGGTCAGATACGCAGTATTTT. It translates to CASSAQREWSDTQYF.

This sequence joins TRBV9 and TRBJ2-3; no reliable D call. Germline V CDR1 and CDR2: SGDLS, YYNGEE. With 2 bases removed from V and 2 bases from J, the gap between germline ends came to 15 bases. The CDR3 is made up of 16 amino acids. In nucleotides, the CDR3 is TGTGCCAGCAGCGTCGCTGGGTCGTCGCTCACAGATACGCAGTATTTT. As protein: CASSVAGSSLTDTQYF.

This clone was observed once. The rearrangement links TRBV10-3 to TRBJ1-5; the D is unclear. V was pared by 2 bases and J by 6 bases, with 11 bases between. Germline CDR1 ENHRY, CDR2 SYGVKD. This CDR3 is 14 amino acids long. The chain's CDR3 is CAISEGGEGQPQHF. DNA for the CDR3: TGTGCCATCAGTGAGGGCGGGGAAGGTCAGCCCCAGCATTTT.

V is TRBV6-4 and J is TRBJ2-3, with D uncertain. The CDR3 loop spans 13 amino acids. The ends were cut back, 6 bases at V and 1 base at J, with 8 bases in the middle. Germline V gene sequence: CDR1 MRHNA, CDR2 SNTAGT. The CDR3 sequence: CASRGMGTDTQYF. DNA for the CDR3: TGTGCCAGCAGAGGTATGGGCACAGATACGCAGTATTTT.